What follows are 30 T cell receptor beta chains derived from one specimen sequenced in a study of blood T cell repertoires in COVID-19. Produced via immunoSEQ multiplex PCR; TCRdb's table is partial and in-frame only. The sample holds around 100,000 clones, roughly 90% seen once. The material sequenced was peripheral blood. Receptors originate from a woman aged 60 to 75 with acute or convalescent COVID-19.

This clone was observed a single time. The chain joins TRBV14 to TRBJ2-7, with D possibly being TRBD1 (5 bases). Between the trimmed V and J ends, which lost 4 bases and 3 bases, there was a span of 13 bases. Germline CDR1 and CDR2: SGHDN and FVKESK. CDR3 length equals 14 residues. The CDR3 nucleotides read TGTGCCAGCAGCCCGACAGTCTATGGCTACGAGCAGTACTTC. This gives the protein CASSPTVYGYEQYF. The full variable domain, in which reference TRBV14 and TRBJ2-7 provide the parts outside the CDR3, is EAGVTQFPSHSVIEKGQTVTLRCDPISGHDNLYWYRRVMGKEIKFLLHFVKESKQDESGMPNNRFLAERTGGTYSTLKVQPAELEDSGVYFCASSPTVYGYEQYFGPGTRLTVT.

In this sample, this clone turned up a few times. This sequence joins TRBV10-1 and TRBJ2-7; D is ambiguous. Trimming cost V 6 bases and J 2 bases, with 11 bases left between them. The CDR3 consists of 13 residues. Germline V CDR1 and CDR2: WNHNN, SYGVQD (reference sequence). CDR3 DNA: TGCGCCAGCAGCGAGATCGTTCCCTACGAGCAGTACGTC. Amino acid sequence: CASSEIVPYEQYV.

The chain's CDR3 is CSVRPPDRMDTQYF. Here the CDR3 DNA reads TGCAGCGTCCGCCCCCCGGACAGGATGGATACGCAGTATTTT. The chain uses TRBV29-1 and TRBJ2-3; 7 bases line up with TRBD1. The germline V gene has CDR1 SQVTM and CDR2 ANQGSEA. The CDR3 has 14 amino acids. J gave up 6 bases and V 6 bases, and 12 bases lay outside the gene matches.

V gene TRBV7-9 combines with J gene TRBJ1-5, with D perhaps matching TRBD1 (5 bases). From germline, CDR1 is SEHNR and CDR2 FQNEAQ (reference sequence). V dropped 4 bases and J dropped 2 bases, with 15 bases sitting between them. The CDR3 consists of 16 residues. CDR3 DNA sequence: TGTGCCAGCAGCTCGACAGACACGGGGGGCAATCAGCCCCAGCATTTT. This codes for CASSSTDTGGNQPQHF.

This clone was picked up one time. Here the CDR3 DNA reads TGCGCCAGCAGCCTGCAGACAACGTGGGATGAGCAGTTCTTC. It yields the protein CASSLQTTWDEQFF. This chain connects TRBV5-1 to TRBJ2-1; no definite D call. V lost 4 bases, J lost 8 bases, and 16 bases lay in between. This CDR3 comprises 14 residues. Germline V CDR1 and CDR2: SGHRS, YFSETQ.

This chain links TRBV3-1 (or the pseudogene TRBV3-2) with TRBJ2-3; 8 bases are a match to TRBD2. Germline CDR1 and CDR2: LGHDT and YNNKEL (reference sequence). The CDR3 covers 15 residues. J lost 5 bases, V lost 2 bases, and 6 bases had no gene match. The CDR3 reads CASSQQRERGDTQYF. The CDR3 DNA sequence: TGTGCCAGCAGCCAACAGCGGGAGAGAGGAGATACGCAGTATTTT.

CDR3 in amino acids: CSVLPPGATNEKLFF. DNA of the CDR3: TGCAGCGTCCTCCCCCCGGGTGCAACTAATGAAAAACTGTTTTTT. V is TRBV29-1 and J is TRBJ1-4, with D uncertain. Germline CDR1 is SQVTM and CDR2 is ANQGSEA. This CDR3 has 15 residues. The germline V and J ends were trimmed by 6 bases and 0 bases, with 14 bases remaining between them.

This chain uses TRBV5-4 with TRBJ2-3; D unclear. The CDR3 is 16 amino acids. Germline lookup yields CDR1 SGHNT and CDR2 YYREEE (reference sequence). The V and J ends lost 2 bases and 4 bases respectively, with 17 bases between them. The CDR3 is CASSFRGRHVPDTQYF. Written as DNA, the CDR3 is TGTGCCAGCAGCTTTAGAGGTCGTCACGTCCCAGATACGCAGTATTTT.

This clone was seen a handful of times. The gene calls are TRBV10-2 and TRBJ1-2; no clear D. Germline V gene data show CDR1 as WSHSY and CDR2 as SAAADI. CDR3 length: 17 amino acids. Trimming took 2 bases from V and 1 from J, leaving 17 bases between them. CDR3 protein: CASSEDEVAGYNYGYTF. The DNA for the CDR3 is TGCGCCAGCAGTGAGGACGAAGTGGCAGGATATAACTATGGCTACACCTTC.

The chain employs TRBV29-1 and TRBJ2-1, with TRBD2 as a possible D gene (7 bases). Germline assignment: CDR1 SQVTM and CDR2 ANQGSEA. The CDR3 runs to 15 residues. Trimming removed 3 bases at V and 0 bases at J, with 12 bases between. The CDR3: CSVDVRGGSYNEQFF. The DNA of the CDR3 is TGCAGCGTTGACGTGAGGGGGGGCTCCTACAATGAGCAGTTCTTC.

The chain employs TRBV19 and TRBJ1-1; a possible D gene is TRBD1 (6 bases). V lost 4 bases, J lost 4 bases, and 16 bases lay in between. Germline values: CDR1 LNHDA, CDR2 SQIVND (reference sequence). CDR3 length: 15 residues. CDR3 in amino acids: CASSTSGVYVTEAFF. CDR3 in DNA: TGTGCCAGTAGTACCTCAGGGGTTTATGTCACTGAAGCTTTCTTT.

The chain uses TRBV5-1 and TRBJ2-1; 11 bases map to TRBD2. Trimming cost V 0 bases and J 3 bases; bases outside gene matches: 5. Germline CDR1 is SGHRS and CDR2 is YFSETQ. The CDR3 runs 17 residues. CDR3 nucleotide sequence: TGCGCCAGCAGCTTGGCCCATAGCGGGAGGGTCTACAATGAGCAGTTCTTC. Translation gives CASSLAHSGRVYNEQFF.

This rearrangement joins TRBV19 to TRBJ1-1, with D possibly TRBD1 on 6 matching bases. Germline values: CDR1 LNHDA, CDR2 SQIVND (reference sequence). The CDR3 spans 15 residues. Trimming removed 3 bases at V and 2 bases at J, with 13 bases between. Written as DNA, the CDR3 is TGTGCCAGTAGTATGGTAGACAGGATCAACACTGAAGCTTTCTTT. This translates into CASSMVDRINTEAFF.

This clone was recorded once. The gene calls are TRBV2 and TRBJ1-4; possible D gene TRBD1, 5 bases. V lost 5 bases and J 3 bases, leaving 16 bases between the germline ends. Germline CDR1 is SNHLY and CDR2 is FYNNEI. This CDR3 comprises 16 residues. In nucleotides, the CDR3 is TGTGCCAGCAGTTCTCCTCAGGGCTTAGCTAATGAAAAACTGTTTTTT. It codes for CASSSPQGLANEKLFF.

This chain connects TRBV28 to TRBJ2-3; 8 positions agree with TRBD2. Germline V gene sequence: CDR1 MDHEN, CDR2 SYDVKM. Trimming cost V 11 bases and J 3 bases; bases outside gene matches: 13. The CDR3 extends over 15 amino acids. CDR3 amino acids: CAGRGAGDNTDTQYF. DNA for the CDR3: TGTGCCGGACGGGGAGCGGGAGATAATACAGATACGCAGTATTTT.

This clone was counted only a few times. The gene calls are TRBV6-5 and TRBJ1-2, with 9 positions matching TRBD1. Losses at the gene ends were 7 bases for V and 7 bases for J; bases not matched to a gene: 7. CDR3 length: 13 residues. CDR1 MNHEY and CDR2 SVGAGI come from the germline V gene. CDR3 residues: CASTRDRERGYTF. For the CDR3, the DNA is TGTGCCAGCACCAGGGACAGGGAACGTGGCTACACCTTC.

The chain combines TRBV5-1 with TRBJ2-3; D is possibly TRBD2 (6 bases). V shed 5 bases and J shed 2 bases, with 12 bases lying between them. The CDR3 has 14 residues. Germline loops: CDR1 SGHRS, CDR2 YFSETQ. CDR3 sequence (DNA): TGCGCCAGCAGTTTAGCGGATGACACAGATACGCAGTATTTT. Translation: CASSLADDTDTQYF.

The CDR3 nucleotides read TGTGCCAGTAGTGACTTTTCGGCCGCCAACTATGGCTACACCTTC. Amino acids: CASSDFSAANYGYTF. The chain employs TRBV19 and TRBJ1-2; D unclear. The germline gives CDR1 LNHDA, CDR2 SQIVND (reference sequence). The V end lost 5 bases, the J end lost 2 bases, and 15 bases lay between the germline ends. The CDR3 runs to 15 residues.

This rearrangement joins TRBV2 to TRBJ1-1, with D perhaps TRBD1 (5 bases). The germline CDR1 and CDR2 sequences are SNHLY and FYNNEI. V dropped 5 bases and J dropped 4 bases, with 11 bases sitting between them. The CDR3 runs 13 residues. CDR3 protein: CASSNRGSTEAFF. Written as DNA, the CDR3 is TGTGCCAGCAGTAATAGGGGAAGCACTGAAGCTTTCTTT.

The rearrangement uses TRBV5-1 and TRBJ2-1; TRBD2 matches 9 bases. The CDR3 is 16 amino acids. The germline CDR1 and CDR2 sequences are SGHRS and YFSETQ. V was clipped by 4 bases and J by 9 bases; unmatched bases: 14. CDR3 in DNA: TGCGCCAGCAGCCCTGGTGGTAGCGGGAGATCGAGTGAGCAGTTCTTC. This gives the protein CASSPGGSGRSSEQFF.

V usage is TRBV9 and J usage is TRBJ2-1, with 9 bases identical to TRBD2. Germline assignment: CDR1 SGDLS and CDR2 YYNGEE. The length of the CDR3 is 17 residues. V shed 0 bases, J shed 4 bases, and the junction held 8 bases outside the gene matches. The CDR3: CASSVELREGMYNEQFF. DNA of the CDR3: TGTGCCAGCAGCGTAGAATTGCGGGAGGGTATGTACAATGAGCAGTTCTTC.

This chain links TRBV3-1 (or the pseudogene TRBV3-2) with TRBJ1-1, with 7 bases identical to TRBD1. The CDR3 consists of 15 residues. The J segment lost 2 bases and the V segment lost 0 bases, leaving 3 bases of the junction unmatched. In germline, CDR1 is LGHDT, CDR2 YNNKEL (reference sequence). In nucleotides, the CDR3 is TGTGCCAGCAGCCAAGAAGGAGGGGGCAACACTGAAGCTTTCTTT. This gives the protein CASSQEGGGNTEAFF.

The genes are TRBV28 and TRBJ2-3; D perhaps matches TRBD1 (5 bases). The germline gives CDR1 MDHEN, CDR2 SYDVKM. This CDR3 comprises 15 residues. The V end was cut by 1 base, the J end by 5 bases, with 13 bases between. The DNA of the CDR3 is TGTGCCAGCAGTTTATTGACAGTCCGTGGAGATACGCAGTATTTT. This sequence encodes CASSLLTVRGDTQYF. The whole variable domain, filled in from reference TRBV28 and TRBJ2-3, reads DVKVTQSSRYLVKRTGEKVFLECVQDMDHENMFWYRQDPGLGLRLIYFSYDVKMKEKGDIPEGYSVSREKKERFSLILESASTNQTSMYLCASSLLTVRGDTQYFGPGTRLTVL.

J is TRBJ2-1 and V is TRBV21-1; the table's D call, TRBD1, has no DNA check behind it. TRBV21-1 is shown as a pseudogene. The CDR3 consists of 17 residues. The chain's CDR3 is CASSKGGLIPTYNEQFF. As DNA, the CDR3 is TGTGCCAGCAGCAAAGGGGGCCTTATTCCCACCTACAATGAGCAGTTCTTC.

This rearrangement joins TRBV6-6 to TRBJ1-2, with D uncertain. The CDR3 has 15 amino acids. CDR1 MNHNY and CDR2 SVGAGI come from the germline V gene (reference sequence). V was shortened by 3 bases and J by 8 bases, with 19 bases between the two germline ends. CDR3 amino acids: CASSYRPGQSGGYTF. In DNA form, the CDR3 reads TGTGCCAGCAGTTATAGGCCAGGCCAATCGGGGGGCTACACCTTC.

This sequence joins TRBV4-1 and TRBJ2-2; weak D call: TRBD1 (6 bases). The CDR3 is 15 amino acids. The V end was cut by 3 bases, the J end by 7 bases, with 15 bases between. Germline lookup yields CDR1 MGHRA and CDR2 YSYEKL. As DNA, the CDR3 is TGCGCCAGCAGCCAGAGGGGGAGCTTAGGCGGGGAGCTGTTTTTT. It codes for CASSQRGSLGGELFF.

The V call is TRBV9, the J call TRBJ1-3, with D possibly TRBD1 on 5 matching bases. This CDR3 region has 18 residues. The germline V gene encodes CDR1 SGDLS and CDR2 YYNGEE. Trimming stripped 4 bases from V and 2 bases from J, with 22 bases between. CDR3 sequence: CASSLSPGGRHTGNTIYF. CDR3 bases: TGTGCCAGCAGCCTGTCCCCTGGGGGGAGACACACTGGAAACACCATATATTTT.

The gene calls are TRBV2 and TRBJ2-5; D may be TRBD2 (5 bases). The V end lost 3 bases, the J end lost 1 base, and 9 bases lay between the germline ends. The germline gives CDR1 SNHLY, CDR2 FYNNEI. This CDR3 contains 14 residues. The CDR3 DNA follows: TGTGCCAGCAGTGAGTCTAGCCTCCAAGAGACCCAGTACTTC. This codes for CASSESSLQETQYF. The full variable domain, completed using reference TRBV2 and TRBJ2-5, is EPEVTQTPSHQVTQMGQEVILRCVPISNHLYFYWYRQILGQKVEFLVSFYNNEISEKSEIFDDQFSVERPDGSNFTLKIRSTKLEDSAMYFCASSESSLQETQYFGPGTRLLVL.

The rearrangement uses TRBV18 and TRBJ2-7, with 7 bases fitting TRBD1. The CDR3 sequence is 14 residues long. Unmatched junction bases numbered 9, after V lost 4 bases and J lost 6 bases. In germline, CDR1 is KGHSH, CDR2 LQKENI. For the CDR3, the DNA is TGTGCCAGCTCACTTTGGGACAGAACAGGCGAGCAGTACTTC. Its protein product is CASSLWDRTGEQYF.

The chain uses TRBV28 and TRBJ2-3; 7 bases align to TRBD1. The CDR3 sequence is 16 residues long. Germline V gives CDR1 MDHEN, CDR2 SYDVKM. Losses at the gene ends were 6 bases for V and 10 bases for J; bases not matched to a gene: 19. The chain's CDR3 is CASSPTGTAESWAQYF. CDR3 coding DNA: TGTGCCAGCAGCCCTACCGGGACAGCGGAATCGTGGGCGCAGTATTTT.